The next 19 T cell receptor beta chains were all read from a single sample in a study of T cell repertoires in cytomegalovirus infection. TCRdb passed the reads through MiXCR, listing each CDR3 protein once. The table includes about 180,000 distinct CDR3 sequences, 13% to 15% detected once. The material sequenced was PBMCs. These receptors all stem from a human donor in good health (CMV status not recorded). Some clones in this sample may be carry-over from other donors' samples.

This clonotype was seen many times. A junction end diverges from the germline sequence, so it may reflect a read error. CDR3 in amino acids: CASRAPNTGELFF. CDR3 nucleotide sequence: TGTGCAAGCAGGGCTCCGAACACCGGGGAGCTGTTTTTT. The chain couples TRBV7-2 to TRBJ2-2, with a weak D call TRBD1 (5 bases). This CDR3 has 13 amino acids. In germline, CDR1 is SGHTA, CDR2 FQGNSA.

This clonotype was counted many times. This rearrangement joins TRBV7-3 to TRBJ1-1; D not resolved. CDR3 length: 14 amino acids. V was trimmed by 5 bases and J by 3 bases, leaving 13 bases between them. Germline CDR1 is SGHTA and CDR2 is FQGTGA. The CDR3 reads CASSLRGGDTEAFF. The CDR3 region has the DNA TGTGCCAGCAGCCTTCGGGGTGGGGACACTGAAGCTTTCTTT.

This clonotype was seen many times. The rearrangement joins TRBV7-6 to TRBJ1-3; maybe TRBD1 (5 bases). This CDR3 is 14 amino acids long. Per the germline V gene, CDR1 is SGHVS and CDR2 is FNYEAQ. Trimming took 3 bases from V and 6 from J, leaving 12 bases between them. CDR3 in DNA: TGTGCCAGCAGCTTCCGGGGGTACGAAAACACCATATATTTT. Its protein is CASSFRGYENTIYF. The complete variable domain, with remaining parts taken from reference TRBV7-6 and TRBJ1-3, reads GAGVSQSPRYKVTKRGQDVALRCDPISGHVSLYWYRQALGQGPEFLTYFNYEAQQDKSGLPNDRFSAERPEGSISTLTIQRTEQRDSAMYRCASSFRGYENTIYFGEGSWLTVV.

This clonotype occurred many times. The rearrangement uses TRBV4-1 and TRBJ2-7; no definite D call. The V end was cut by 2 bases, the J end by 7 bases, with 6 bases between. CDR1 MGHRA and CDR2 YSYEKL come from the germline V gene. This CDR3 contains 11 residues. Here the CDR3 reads CASSQYEEQYF. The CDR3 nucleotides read TGCGCCAGCAGCCAATATGAGGAGCAGTACTTC.

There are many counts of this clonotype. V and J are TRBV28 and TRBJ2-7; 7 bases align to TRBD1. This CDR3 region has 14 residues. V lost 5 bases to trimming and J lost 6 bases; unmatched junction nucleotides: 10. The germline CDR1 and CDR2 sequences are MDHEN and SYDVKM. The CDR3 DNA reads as TGTGCCAGCAGTACGATCGACAGGGCGGTCGAGCAGTACTTC. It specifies CASSTIDRAVEQYF.

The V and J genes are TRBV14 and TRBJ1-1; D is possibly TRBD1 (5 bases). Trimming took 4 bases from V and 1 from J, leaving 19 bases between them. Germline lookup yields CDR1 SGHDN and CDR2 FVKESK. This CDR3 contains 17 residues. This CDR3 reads CASSPRGRSGPNTEAFF. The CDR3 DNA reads TGTGCCAGCAGCCCCCGGGGACGGTCAGGCCCGAACACTGAAGCTTTCTTT.

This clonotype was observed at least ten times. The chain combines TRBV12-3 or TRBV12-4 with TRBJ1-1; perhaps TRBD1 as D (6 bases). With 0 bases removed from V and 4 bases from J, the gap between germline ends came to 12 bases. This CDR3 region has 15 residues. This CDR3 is CASSLAPRRGTEAFF. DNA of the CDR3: TGTGCCAGCAGTTTAGCGCCTCGCAGGGGCACTGAAGCTTTCTTT.

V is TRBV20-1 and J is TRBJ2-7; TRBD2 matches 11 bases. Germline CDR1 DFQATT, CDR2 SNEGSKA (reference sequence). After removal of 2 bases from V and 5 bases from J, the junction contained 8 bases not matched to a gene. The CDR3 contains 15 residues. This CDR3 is CSARSPLAGVHEQYF. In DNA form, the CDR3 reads TGCAGTGCTAGATCCCCACTAGCGGGAGTCCACGAGCAGTACTTC.

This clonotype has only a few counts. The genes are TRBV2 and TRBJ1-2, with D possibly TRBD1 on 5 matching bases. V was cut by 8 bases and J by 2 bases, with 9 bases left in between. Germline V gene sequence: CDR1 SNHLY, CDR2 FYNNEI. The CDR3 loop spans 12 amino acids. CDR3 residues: CASRAGNYGYTF. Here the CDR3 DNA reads TGTGCCAGCCGAGCAGGGAACTATGGCTACACCTTC. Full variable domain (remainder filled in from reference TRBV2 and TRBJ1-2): EPEVTQTPSHQVTQMGQEVILRCVPISNHLYFYWYRQILGQKVEFLVSFYNNEISEKSEIFDDQFSVERPDGSNFTLKIRSTKLEDSAMYFCASRAGNYGYTFGSGTRLTVV.

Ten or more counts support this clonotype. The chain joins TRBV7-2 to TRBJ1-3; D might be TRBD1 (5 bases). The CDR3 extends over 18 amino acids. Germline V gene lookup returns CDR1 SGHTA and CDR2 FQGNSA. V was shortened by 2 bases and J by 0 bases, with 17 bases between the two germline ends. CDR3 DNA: TGTGCCAGCAGCTTAAGGGGTGTTGGGGGGAGCTCTGGAAACACCATATATTTT. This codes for CASSLRGVGGSSGNTIYF.

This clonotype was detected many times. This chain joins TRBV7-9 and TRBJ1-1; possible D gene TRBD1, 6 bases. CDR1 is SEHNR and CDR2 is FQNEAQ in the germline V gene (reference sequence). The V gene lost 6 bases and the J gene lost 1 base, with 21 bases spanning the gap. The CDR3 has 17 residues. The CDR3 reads CASRPDRGEGGNTEAFF. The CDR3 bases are TGTGCCAGCAGACCCGATCGGGGGGAAGGGGGGAACACTGAAGCTTTCTTT.

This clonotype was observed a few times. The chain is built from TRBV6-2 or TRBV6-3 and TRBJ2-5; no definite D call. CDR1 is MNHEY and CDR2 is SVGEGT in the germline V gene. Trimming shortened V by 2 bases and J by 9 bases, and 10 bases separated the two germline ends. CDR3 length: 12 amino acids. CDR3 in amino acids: CASSYTAGAQYF. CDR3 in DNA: TGTGCCAGCAGTTACACCGCCGGAGCCCAGTACTTC.

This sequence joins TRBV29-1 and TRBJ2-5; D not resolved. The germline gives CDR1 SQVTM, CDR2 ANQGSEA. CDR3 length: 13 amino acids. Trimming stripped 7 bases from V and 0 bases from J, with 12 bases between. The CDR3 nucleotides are TGCAGCGGCTCTCAATCGTACCAAGAGACCCAGTACTTC. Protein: CSGSQSYQETQYF.

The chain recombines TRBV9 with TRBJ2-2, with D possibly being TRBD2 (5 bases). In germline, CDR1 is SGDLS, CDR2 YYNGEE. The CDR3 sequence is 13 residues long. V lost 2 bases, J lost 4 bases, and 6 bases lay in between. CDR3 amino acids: CASSVGSTGELFF. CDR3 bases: TGTGCCAGCAGCGTTGGGAGCACCGGGGAGCTGTTTTTT.

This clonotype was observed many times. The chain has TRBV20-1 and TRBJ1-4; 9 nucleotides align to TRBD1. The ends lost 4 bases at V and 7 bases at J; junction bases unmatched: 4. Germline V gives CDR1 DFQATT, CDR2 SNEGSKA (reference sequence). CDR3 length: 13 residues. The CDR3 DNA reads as TGCAGTGCTACGGGACAGGGTAGTGAAAAACTGTTTTTT. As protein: CSATGQGSEKLFF.

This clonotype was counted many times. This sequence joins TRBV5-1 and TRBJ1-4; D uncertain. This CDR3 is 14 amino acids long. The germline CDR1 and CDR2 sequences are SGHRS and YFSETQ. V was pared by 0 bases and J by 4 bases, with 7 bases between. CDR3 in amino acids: CASSLDGINEKLFF. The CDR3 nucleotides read TGCGCCAGCAGCTTGGATGGGATTAATGAAAAACTGTTTTTT.

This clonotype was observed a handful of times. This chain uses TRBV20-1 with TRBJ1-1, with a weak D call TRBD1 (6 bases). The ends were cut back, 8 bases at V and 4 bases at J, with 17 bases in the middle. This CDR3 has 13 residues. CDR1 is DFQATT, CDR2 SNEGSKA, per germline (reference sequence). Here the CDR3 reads CSLGGRTGTEAFF. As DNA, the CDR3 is TGCAGTTTGGGGGGCCGAACGGGCACTGAAGCTTTCTTT.

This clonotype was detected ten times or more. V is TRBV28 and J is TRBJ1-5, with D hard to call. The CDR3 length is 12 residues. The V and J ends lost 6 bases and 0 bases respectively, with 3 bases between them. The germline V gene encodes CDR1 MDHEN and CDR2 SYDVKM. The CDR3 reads CASRFSNQPQHF. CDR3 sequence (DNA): TGTGCCAGCAGGTTTAGCAATCAGCCCCAGCATTTT.

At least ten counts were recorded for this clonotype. The CDR3 loop reads CASSSDRRNEQFF. CDR3 DNA sequence: TGTGCCAGCAGCTCGGACAGGCGAAATGAGCAGTTCTTC. The V call is TRBV7-2, the J call TRBJ2-1; TRBD1 matches 7 bases. This CDR3 has 13 residues. Germline-derived CDR1 and CDR2 are SGHTA and FQGNSA. V lost 4 bases to trimming and J lost 7 bases; unmatched junction nucleotides: 4.